Following are 25 T cell receptor beta chains from one sample sequenced in a study of CD4+ T cells in melanoma. Some clones are missing from TCRdb's copy, which holds only in-frame ones; the method was immunoSEQ multiplex PCR. The profile shows fewer than 4,500 clones, about 70% of them singletons. The sequenced sample was cells from a culture (not recorded whether cultured in vitro). The receptors stem from a human donor with melanoma.

The chain has TRBV7-3 and TRBJ2-1, with D possibly TRBD1 on 5 matching bases. Germline V gives CDR1 SGHTA, CDR2 FQGTGA. The ends were cut back, 5 bases at V and 1 base at J, with 12 bases in the middle. This CDR3 has 15 amino acids. This CDR3 is CASSNAQGSYNEQFF. CDR3 sequence (DNA): TGTGCCAGCAGCAACGCGCAGGGATCCTACAATGAGCAGTTCTTC. Together with reference TRBV7-3 and TRBJ2-1, the CDR3 gives the full variable domain: GAGVSQTPSNKVTEKGKYVELRCDPISGHTALYWYRQSLGQGPEFLIYFQGTGAADDSGLPNDRFFAVRPEGSVSTLKIQRTERGDSAVYLCASSNAQGSYNEQFFGPGTRLTVL.

The CDR3 DNA is TGTGCCAGTAGTAGACCGAAGGGGCAGGGTAGCAATCAGCCCCAGCATTTT. Its protein product is CASSRPKGQGSNQPQHF. The chain is built from TRBV19 and TRBJ1-5, with D possibly matching TRBD1 (5 bases). The V end was cut by 4 bases, the J end by 0 bases, with 16 bases between. CDR1 is LNHDA and CDR2 is SQIVND in the germline V gene (reference sequence). The CDR3 extends over 17 amino acids. Full variable domain (outside the CDR3, taken from reference TRBV19 and TRBJ1-5): DGGITQSPKYLFRKEGQNVTLSCEQNLNHDAMYWYRQDPGQGLRLIYYSQIVNDFQKGDIAEGYSVSREKKESFPLTVTSAQKNPTAFYLCASSRPKGQGSNQPQHFGDGTRLSIL.

In this sample, this clone is medium-sized. The CDR3 sequence is CASITGKGNTEAFF. The CDR3 bases are TGTGCCAGCATCACCGGAAAGGGGAACACTGAAGCTTTCTTT. V gene TRBV18 combines with J gene TRBJ1-1; D not certain. This CDR3 is 14 amino acids long. Germline CDR1 is KGHSH and CDR2 is LQKENI. Trimming pared 8 bases from V and 1 base from J, leaving 14 bases between.

The V call is TRBV2, the J call TRBJ1-1; 10 bases align to TRBD1. Germline CDR1 reads SNHLY; CDR2 reads FYNNEI. Trimming cost V 4 bases and J 2 bases; bases outside gene matches: 10. CDR3 length: 17 amino acids. CDR3 sequence: CASSVNLDRGLNTEAFF. The DNA for the CDR3 is TGTGCCAGCAGTGTAAATTTGGACAGGGGGTTAAACACTGAAGCTTTCTTT.

This chain connects TRBV19 to TRBJ2-7; D is unclear. V lost 1 base and J 7 bases, leaving 11 bases between the germline ends. This CDR3 region has 13 residues. CDR1 LNHDA and CDR2 SQIVND come from the germline V gene (reference sequence). CDR3 amino acids: CASSIGLRGEQYF. CDR3 DNA: TGTGCCAGTAGTATAGGGCTTCGTGGGGAGCAGTACTTC.

V and J are TRBV7-3 and TRBJ1-5; D is undetermined. The CDR3 is 13 amino acids. Germline CDR1 SGHTA, CDR2 FQGTGA. V was pared by 2 bases and J by 5 bases, with 7 bases between. The CDR3 loop reads CASSLGPDQPQHF. As DNA, the CDR3 is TGTGCCAGCAGCTTAGGGCCGGATCAGCCCCAGCATTTT.

Regarding this clone: This specimen includes other DNA sequences encoding the same CDR3. The chain employs TRBV7-2 and TRBJ2-2, with D hard to call. Looked up from germline, CDR1 is SGHTA and CDR2 is FQGNSA. This CDR3 has 12 amino acids. V dropped 1 base and J dropped 5 bases, with 2 bases sitting between them. The CDR3 spells CASSLETGELFF. The CDR3, as DNA: TGTGCCAGCAGCTTAGAGACCGGGGAGCTGTTTTTT.

The rearrangement links TRBV29-1 to TRBJ1-5; 9 nucleotides line up with TRBD1. Germline-derived CDR1 and CDR2 are SQVTM and ANQGSEA. The trim removed 5 bases at V and 7 bases at J, leaving 6 bases unmatched. CDR3 length: 13 amino acids. As DNA, the CDR3 is TGCAGCGTTAGGGACAGGGAGGGACAGCCCCAGCATTTT. It encodes CSVRDREGQPQHF.

This clone was seen more than once but under ten times. The chain combines TRBV28 with TRBJ1-5, with TRBD1 identical over 11 bases. The germline CDR1 and CDR2 sequences are MDHEN and SYDVKM. Trimming removed 6 bases from V and 0 bases from J; junction bases left unmatched: 10. This CDR3 region has 18 residues. This CDR3 is CASSSGQGAVYSNQPQHF. CDR3 in DNA: TGTGCCAGCAGCAGCGGACAGGGGGCGGTTTATAGCAATCAGCCCCAGCATTTT.

The chain couples TRBV18 to TRBJ1-2, with D tentatively TRBD1 (6 bases). Between the trimmed V and J ends, which lost 3 bases and 8 bases, there was a span of 19 bases. Germline CDR1 reads KGHSH; CDR2 reads LQKENI. CDR3 length: 15 residues. This CDR3 reads CASSPMVTGGDGYTF. CDR3 DNA: TGTGCCAGCTCACCCATGGTTACGGGGGGCGACGGCTACACCTTC.

This chain uses TRBV27 with TRBJ1-2; TRBD1 aligns across 7 bases. The CDR3 spans 14 residues. V shed 5 bases, J shed 5 bases, and the junction held 8 bases outside the gene matches. Per the germline V gene, CDR1 is MNHEY and CDR2 is SMNVEV (reference sequence). The CDR3 here is CASSPQDRVYGYTF. The CDR3 DNA is TGTGCCAGCAGTCCCCAAGACAGGGTGTATGGCTACACCTTC.

The chain joins TRBV30 to TRBJ1-2; no clear D gene. Trimming shortened V by 2 bases and J by 2 bases, and 12 bases separated the two germline ends. The V gene's germline CDR1 is GTSNPN and CDR2 SVGIG (reference sequence). The CDR3 has 14 residues. The chain's CDR3 is CAWSRSDGNYGYTF. The DNA for the CDR3 is TGTGCCTGGAGTCGGTCGGATGGGAACTATGGCTACACCTTC.

This chain joins TRBV6-5 and TRBJ1-1, with TRBD1 matching over 11 bases. The CDR3 sequence is 14 residues long. Germline V lookup: CDR1 MNHEY, CDR2 SVGAGI. V was pared by 6 bases and J by 6 bases, with 6 bases of the junction left unmatched. The DNA for the CDR3 is TGTGCCAGCAGCTACGGACAGGGGGCGGCTGAAGCTTTCTTT. Amino acids: CASSYGQGAAEAFF.

In its sample, this clone was seen a few times. V usage is TRBV4-2 and J usage is TRBJ2-1, with 7 bases fitting TRBD1. The CDR3 has 16 amino acids. Germline assignment: CDR1 LGHNA and CDR2 YNFKEQ. V was clipped by 1 base and J by 4 bases; unmatched bases: 7. CDR3 in DNA: TGTGCCAGCAGCCAAGGGGCTGGACAGGCGTACAATGAGCAGTTCTTC. Translated: CASSQGAGQAYNEQFF.

The J gene is TRBJ2-3, the V gene TRBV3-1 (or the pseudogene TRBV3-2); the D call may be TRBD1 or TRBD2 (5 bases each). The V gene's germline CDR1 is LGHDT and CDR2 YNNKEL (reference sequence). The length of the CDR3 is 15 residues. The V end was cut by 7 bases, the J end by 7 bases, with 21 bases between. CDR3 bases: TGTGCCAGCACGCCTCGAGGGGAAATGCTGAATACGCAGTATTTT. Residues: CASTPRGEMLNTQYF.

There are a few counts of this clone. One end of the junction varies from germline; a read error may be responsible. The chain carries TRBV5-1 and TRBJ1-2, with a tentative D call TRBD1 (5 bases). CDR1 and CDR2 from the germline V gene are SGHRS and YFSETQ. CDR3 size: 15 residues. In DNA form, the CDR3 reads TGCGCCAGCAGCTCCACCGGGACTTCGAACTCTGGCTACACCTTC. The encoded protein is CASSSTGTSNSGYTF.

This clone was seen a few times. The rearrangement links TRBV18 to TRBJ1-6; TRBD1 matches 8 bases. Germline values: CDR1 KGHSH, CDR2 LQKENI. J was trimmed by 7 bases and V by 4 bases; bases with no gene match: 6. The CDR3 has 15 amino acids. This CDR3 is CASSRAGTGNSPLHF. DNA of the CDR3: TGTGCCAGCTCACGGGCCGGGACAGGCAATTCACCCCTCCACTTT.

The rearrangement links TRBV7-9 to TRBJ1-1, with a possible D match to TRBD1 (5 bases). V shed 4 bases and J shed 1 base, with 7 bases lying between them. In germline, CDR1 is SEHNR, CDR2 FQNEAQ (reference sequence). CDR3 length: 13 residues. In DNA form, the CDR3 reads TGTGCCAGCAGCTACGGACAGAACACTGAAGCTTTCTTT. Protein product: CASSYGQNTEAFF.

The chain joins TRBV3-1 (or the pseudogene TRBV3-2) to TRBJ1-2, with unresolved D. The CDR3 runs to 17 residues. The germline V gene has CDR1 LGHDT and CDR2 YNNKEL (reference sequence). The V and J ends lost 1 base and 6 bases respectively, with 21 bases between them. The CDR3 DNA reads TGTGCCAGCAGCCAAGGCTCTTGGGTGGGAGTGCGTGATGGCTACACCTTC. Protein product: CASSQGSWVGVRDGYTF.

The chain uses TRBV15 and TRBJ2-7, with D possibly TRBD2 on 5 matching bases. V was cut by 0 bases and J by 0 bases, with 9 bases left in between. The germline gives CDR1 LNHNV, CDR2 YYDKDF (reference sequence). There are 15 residues in the CDR3. CDR3 nucleotides: TGTGCCACCAGCAGAGACAGCGGCTACTCCTACGAGCAGTACTTC. Encoded protein: CATSRDSGYSYEQYF.

This chain connects TRBV7-2 to TRBJ2-3, with D perhaps TRBD2 (5 bases). Trimming pared 0 bases from V and 13 bases from J, leaving 20 bases between. The CDR3 consists of 15 residues. CDR1 SGHTA and CDR2 FQGNSA come from the germline V gene. The CDR3 DNA follows: TGTGCCAGCAGCTTAGCCTCTAAACTAGTTCCGGAGGAGTATTTT. It yields the protein CASSLASKLVPEEYF.

This chain joins TRBV19 and TRBJ1-5; D gene uncertain. This CDR3 contains 15 residues. Germline V lookup: CDR1 LNHDA, CDR2 SQIVND (reference sequence). Trimming pared 1 base from V and 0 bases from J, leaving 7 bases between. The CDR3 DNA is TGTGCCAGTAGTATAGGACGGTTTAGCAATCAGCCCCAGCATTTT. Residues: CASSIGRFSNQPQHF.

This chain links TRBV6-5 with TRBJ1-5, with 7 bases fitting TRBD1. The CDR3 has 15 residues. With 6 bases clipped from V and 0 bases from J, the junction kept 5 bases outside the gene matches. CDR1 MNHEY and CDR2 SVGAGI come from the germline V gene. CDR3 nucleotide sequence: TGTGCCAGCAGCCGGGGACAGTATAGCAATCAGCCCCAGCATTTT. It translates to CASSRGQYSNQPQHF.

This clone is labeled medium-sized. The CDR3: CASSVTNRQETQYF. In nucleotides, the CDR3 is TGTGCCAGCAGCGTTACCAACCGACAAGAGACCCAGTACTTC. This sequence joins TRBV9 and TRBJ2-5, with D unclear. This CDR3 is 14 amino acids long. V lost 2 bases to trimming and J lost 2 bases, with 10 bases between them. Germline CDR1 is SGDLS and CDR2 is YYNGEE.

This chain joins TRBV4-3 and TRBJ1-5, with D possibly matching TRBD1 (5 bases). Germline V CDR1 and CDR2: LGHNA, YSLEER. There are 18 residues in the CDR3. V shed 0 bases and J shed 4 bases, with 19 bases lying between them. The CDR3 DNA reads TGCGCCAGCAGCCAAGATTTCAGCAGGGCGGGAATAAATCAGCCCCAGCATTTT. Translation gives CASSQDFSRAGINQPQHF.